This is a list of T cell receptor beta chains from one sample in a study of OX40 agonist ivuxolimab in advanced cancers. Sequencing used immunoSEQ multiplex PCR; TCRdb keeps in-frame clones, though not all of them. The data contain approximately 89,000 clones, around nine tenths of them singletons. The specimen comprised CD4+ or CD8+ T cells sorted from blood, sampled in a trial of the OX40 agonist ivuxolimab. The source of these receptors is an adult with an advanced solid tumor such as melanoma, head and neck, liver or kidney cancer. Each CDR3 is given with its conserved first and last residue. D genes are given only for firm matches.

>TRBD1|TRBJ1-1|TRBV2|14
CASSGQGLNTEAFF
>TRBD2|TRBJ2-5|TRBV5-1|15
CASSRLAGIQETQYF
>NA|TRBJ2-2|TRBV11-2|13
CASSRLVAGELFF
>NA|TRBJ2-6|TRBV18|16
CASSSSTVSGANVLTF
>TRBD2|TRBJ2-1|TRBV5-1|16
CASSTGLAGVLNEQFF
>TRBD1|TRBJ1-5|TRBV30|16
CAWSVQGANSNQPQHF
>NA|TRBJ2-3|TRBV6-6|15
CASRYLAVGTDTQYF
>TRBD2|TRBJ2-2|TRBV18|17
CASSRGLAGVVTGELFF
>NA|TRBJ1-2|TRBV19|13
CASSGSNPYGYTF
>NA|TRBJ2-7|TRBV28|11
CASRVNYEQYF
>TRBD2|TRBJ2-7|TRBV28|15
CASSSGGRLRHEQYF
>TRBD2|TRBJ2-1|TRBV19|15
CASSILAGGNNEQFF
>NA|TRBJ1-1|TRBV19|12
CASSMGTTVAFF
>NA|TRBJ2-3|TRBV7-2|13
CASSRPSTDTQYF
>NA|TRBJ1-1|TRBV27|14
CASSFSGVRTEAFF
>NA|TRBJ1-1|TRBV28|11
CASSFLAEAFF
>NA|TRBJ1-4|TRBV28|14
CASRPQQGGEKLFF
>NA|TRBJ2-7|TRBV4-3|15
CASSQRTGAGYEQYF
>NA|TRBJ1-4|TRBV10-2|15
CASIGKTGGDEKLFF
>NA|TRBJ2-1|TRBV11-3|17
CASSLAAGSYSYNEQFF
>TRBD1|TRBJ2-1|TRBV7-7|15
CASSLGTALNNEQFF
>TRBD1|TRBJ2-3|TRBV6-4|15
CASSDWQGATDTQYF
>TRBD2|TRBJ2-5|TRBV19|15
CASSILAGTQETQYF
>TRBD2|TRBJ2-7|TRBV11-2|15
CASSSGLAGMLEQYF
>TRBD1|TRBJ2-5|TRBV7-9|17
CASSLEGQTGGRETQYF
>NA|TRBJ2-7|TRBV28|12
CASSSRVYEQYF
>NA|TRBJ2-2|TRBV5-1|13
CASSLRTEGELFF
>TRBD2|TRBJ2-1|TRBV28|15
CASSLSGISYNEQFF
>NA|TRBJ1-1|TRBV30|13
CAWSVIQDTEAFF
>NA|TRBJ1-2|TRBV7-2|13
CASSLDRDYGYTF
>NA|TRBJ2-3|TRBV5-5|14
CASSLTGPTDTQYF
>NA|TRBJ2-1|TRBV18|15
CASSPLPSSYNEQFF
>TRBD1|TRBJ2-3|TRBV6-1|15
CASSEGGQYTDTQYF
>NA|TRBJ1-2|TRBV4-3|13
CASSQESRGGYTF
>NA|TRBJ2-3|TRBV5-4|13
CASSLPNTDTQYF
>NA|TRBJ1-1|TRBV6-1|13
CASIPGGGAQAFF
>NA|TRBJ1-4|TRBV5-5|16
CASNLRPGATNEKLFF
>NA|TRBJ2-5|TRBV28|11
CASSDLLAQYF
>TRBD1|TRBJ1-1|TRBV18|14
CASSPGQANTEAFF
>TRBD2|TRBJ2-7|TRBV5-1|14
CASSLSGGTYEQYF
>NA|TRBJ2-3|TRBV9|16
CASSVGAEGGTDTQYF